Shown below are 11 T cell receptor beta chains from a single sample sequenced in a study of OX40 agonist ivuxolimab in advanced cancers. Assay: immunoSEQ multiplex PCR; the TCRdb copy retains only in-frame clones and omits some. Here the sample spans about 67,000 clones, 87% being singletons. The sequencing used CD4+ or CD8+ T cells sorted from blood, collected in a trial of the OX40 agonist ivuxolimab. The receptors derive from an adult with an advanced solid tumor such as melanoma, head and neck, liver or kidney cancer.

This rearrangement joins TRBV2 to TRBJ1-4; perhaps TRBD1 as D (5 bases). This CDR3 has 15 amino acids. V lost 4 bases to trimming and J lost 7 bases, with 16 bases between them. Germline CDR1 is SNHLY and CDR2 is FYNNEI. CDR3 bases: TGTGCCAGCAGTGTCTGGGGGAACGTCCGTGAAAAACTGTTTTTT. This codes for CASSVWGNVREKLFF.

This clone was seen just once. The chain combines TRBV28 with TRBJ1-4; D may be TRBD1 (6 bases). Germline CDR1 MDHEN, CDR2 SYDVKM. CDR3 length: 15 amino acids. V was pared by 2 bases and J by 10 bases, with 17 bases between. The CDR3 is CASSLGGGPAGKLFF. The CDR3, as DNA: TGTGCCAGCAGTTTAGGCGGGGGGCCGGCGGGAAAACTGTTTTTT.

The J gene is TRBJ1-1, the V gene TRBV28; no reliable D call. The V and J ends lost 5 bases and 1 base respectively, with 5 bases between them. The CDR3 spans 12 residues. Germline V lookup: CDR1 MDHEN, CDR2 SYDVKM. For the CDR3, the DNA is TGTGCCAGCAGTCGGGAGAACACTGAAGCTTTCTTT. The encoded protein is CASSRENTEAFF.

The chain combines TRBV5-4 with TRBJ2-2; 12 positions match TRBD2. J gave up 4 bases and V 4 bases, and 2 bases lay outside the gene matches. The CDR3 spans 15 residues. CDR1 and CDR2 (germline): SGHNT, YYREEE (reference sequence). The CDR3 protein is CASSRGLAGTGELFF. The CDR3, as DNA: TGTGCCAGCAGCAGGGGACTAGCGGGCACCGGGGAGCTGTTTTTT.

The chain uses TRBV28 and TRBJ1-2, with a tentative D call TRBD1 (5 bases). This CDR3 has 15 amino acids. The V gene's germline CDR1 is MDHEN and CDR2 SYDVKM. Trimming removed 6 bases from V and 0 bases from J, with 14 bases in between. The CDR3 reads CASRLGRGTNYGYTF. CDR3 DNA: TGTGCCAGCAGGCTGGGTCGGGGGACTAACTATGGCTACACCTTC.

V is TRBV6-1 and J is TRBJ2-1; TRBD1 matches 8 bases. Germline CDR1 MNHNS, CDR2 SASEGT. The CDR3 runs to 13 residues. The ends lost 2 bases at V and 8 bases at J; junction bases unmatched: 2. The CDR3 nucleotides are TGTGCCAGCAGTGAACGGACAGGGTATGAGCAGTTCTTC. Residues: CASSERTGYEQFF.

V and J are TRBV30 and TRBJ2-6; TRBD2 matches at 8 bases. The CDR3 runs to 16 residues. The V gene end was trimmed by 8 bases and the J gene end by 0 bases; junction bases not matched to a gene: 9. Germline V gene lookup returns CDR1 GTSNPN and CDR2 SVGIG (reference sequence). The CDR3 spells CARTSGISSGANVLTF. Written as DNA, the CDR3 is TGTGCCCGTACTAGCGGAATAAGCTCTGGGGCCAACGTCCTGACTTTC.

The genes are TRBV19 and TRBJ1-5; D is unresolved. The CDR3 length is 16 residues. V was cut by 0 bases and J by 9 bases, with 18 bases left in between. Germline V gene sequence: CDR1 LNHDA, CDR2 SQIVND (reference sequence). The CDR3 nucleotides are TGTGCCAGTAGTATAGATATGAGCAGAAACACATGGCCCCAGCATTTT. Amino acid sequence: CASSIDMSRNTWPQHF.

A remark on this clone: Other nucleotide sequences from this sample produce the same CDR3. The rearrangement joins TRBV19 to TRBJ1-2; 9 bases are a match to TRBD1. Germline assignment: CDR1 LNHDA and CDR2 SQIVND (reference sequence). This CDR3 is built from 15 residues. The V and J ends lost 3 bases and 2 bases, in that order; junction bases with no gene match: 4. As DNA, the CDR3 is TGTGCCAGTAGTATCAGGGACAGGGCGAACTATGGCTACACCTTC. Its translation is CASSIRDRANYGYTF. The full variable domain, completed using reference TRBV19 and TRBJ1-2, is DGGITQSPKYLFRKEGQNVTLSCEQNLNHDAMYWYRQDPGQGLRLIYYSQIVNDFQKGDIAEGYSVSREKKESFPLTVTSAQKNPTAFYLCASSIRDRANYGYTFGSGTRLTVV.

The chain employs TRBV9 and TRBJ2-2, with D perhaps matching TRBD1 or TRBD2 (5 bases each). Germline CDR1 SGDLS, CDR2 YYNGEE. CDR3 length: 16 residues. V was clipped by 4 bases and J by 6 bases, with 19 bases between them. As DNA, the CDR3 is TGTGCCAGCAGCCCTGACAGTCTGGGGGTTGCCGGGGAGCTGTTTTTT. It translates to CASSPDSLGVAGELFF.

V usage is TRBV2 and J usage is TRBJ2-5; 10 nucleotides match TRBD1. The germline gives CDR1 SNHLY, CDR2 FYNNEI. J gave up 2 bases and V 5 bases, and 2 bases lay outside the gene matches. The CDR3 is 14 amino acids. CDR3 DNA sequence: TGTGCCAGCAGTAGGACAGGGGGACAAGAGACCCAGTACTTC. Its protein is CASSRTGGQETQYF. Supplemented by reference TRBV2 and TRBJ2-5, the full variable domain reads EPEVTQTPSHQVTQMGQEVILRCVPISNHLYFYWYRQILGQKVEFLVSFYNNEISEKSEIFDDQFSVERPDGSNFTLKIRSTKLEDSAMYFCASSRTGGQETQYFGPGTRLLVL.